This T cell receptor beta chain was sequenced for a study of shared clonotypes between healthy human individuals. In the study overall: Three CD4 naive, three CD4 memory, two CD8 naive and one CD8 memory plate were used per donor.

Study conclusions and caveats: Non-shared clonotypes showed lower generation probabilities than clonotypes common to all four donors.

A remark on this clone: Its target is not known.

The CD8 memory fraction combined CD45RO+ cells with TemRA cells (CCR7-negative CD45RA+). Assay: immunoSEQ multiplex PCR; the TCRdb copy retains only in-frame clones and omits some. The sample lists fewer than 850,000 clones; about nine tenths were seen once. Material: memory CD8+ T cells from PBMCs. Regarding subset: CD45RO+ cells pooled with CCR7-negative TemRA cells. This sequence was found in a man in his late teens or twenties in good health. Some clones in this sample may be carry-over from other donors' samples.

This chain's CDR3 is CASSSLRNLLTDTQYF. In nucleotides, the CDR3 is TGTGCCAGCAGCTCATTGAGGAATCTACTCACAGATACGCAGTATTTT. V usage is TRBV13 and J usage is TRBJ2-3, with D uncertain. Trimming pared 4 bases from V and 2 bases from J, leaving 16 bases between. Germline V gene sequence: CDR1 PRHDT, CDR2 FYEKMQ (reference sequence). This CDR3 is 16 amino acids long.